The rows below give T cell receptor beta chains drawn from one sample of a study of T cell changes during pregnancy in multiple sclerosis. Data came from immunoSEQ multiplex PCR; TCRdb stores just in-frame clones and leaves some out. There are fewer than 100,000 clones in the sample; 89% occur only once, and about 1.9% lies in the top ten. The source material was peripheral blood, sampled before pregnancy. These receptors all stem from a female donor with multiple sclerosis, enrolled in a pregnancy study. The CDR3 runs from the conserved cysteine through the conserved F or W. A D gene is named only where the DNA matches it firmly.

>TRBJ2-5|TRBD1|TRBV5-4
CASSNDRAGETQYF
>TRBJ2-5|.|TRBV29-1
CSVTSGEETQYF
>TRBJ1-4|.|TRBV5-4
CASSLRANGNEKLFF
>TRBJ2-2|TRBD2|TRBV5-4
CASSELGGDTGELFF
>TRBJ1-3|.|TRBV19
CASSIGASPGSGNTIYF
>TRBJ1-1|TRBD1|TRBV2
CASSVGQGASEAFF
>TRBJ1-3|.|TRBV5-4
CASSLKDMNTIYF
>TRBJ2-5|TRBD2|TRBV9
CASSARAGRTSGGTKTQYF
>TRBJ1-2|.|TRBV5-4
CASSLAKEPAYGYTF
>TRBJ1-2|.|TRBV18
CASSPRDSPSGYTF
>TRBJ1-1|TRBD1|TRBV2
CASTGQTINTEAFF
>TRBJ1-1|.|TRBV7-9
CASSSLDNMNTEAFF
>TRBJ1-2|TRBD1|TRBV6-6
CASSYSETGNYGYTF
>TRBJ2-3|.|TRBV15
CATSRGGAGGGNTQYF
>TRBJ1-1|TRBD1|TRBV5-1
CASSWTGYRTEAFF
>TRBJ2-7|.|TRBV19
CASSITAGFGEQYF
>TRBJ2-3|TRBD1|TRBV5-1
CASATTGGTDTQYF
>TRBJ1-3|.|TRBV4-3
CASSQVGAGSGNTIYF
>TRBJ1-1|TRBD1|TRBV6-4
CASSRFSTGDTEAFF
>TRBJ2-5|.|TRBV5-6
CASSLGQGSGETQYF
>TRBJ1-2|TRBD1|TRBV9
CASSARTGGYGYTF
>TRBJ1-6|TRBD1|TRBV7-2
CASRSRTGEPYRPLHF
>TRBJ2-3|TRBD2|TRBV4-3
CASSQDRGGGGTTDTQYF
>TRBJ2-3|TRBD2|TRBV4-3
CASSPRALAGDTQYF
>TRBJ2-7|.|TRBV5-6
CASSLANGLPLYEQYF
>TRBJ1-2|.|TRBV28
CASSSLQNYGYTF
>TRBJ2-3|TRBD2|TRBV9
CASSVGGVLGTDTQYF
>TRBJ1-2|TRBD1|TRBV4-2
CASSHWGQGKTGYTF
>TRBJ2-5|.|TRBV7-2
CASSPPRSYQETQYF
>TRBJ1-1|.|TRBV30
CAWSVHGGTEAFF
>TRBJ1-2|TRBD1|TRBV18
CASSPPDREYGYTF
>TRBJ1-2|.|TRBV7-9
CASSLEARVYGYTF
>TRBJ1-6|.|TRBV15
CATSRAGFLNSPLHF
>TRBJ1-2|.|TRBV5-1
CASSLVAGTNEGYTF
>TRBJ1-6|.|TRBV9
CASSVDNGFGSPLHF
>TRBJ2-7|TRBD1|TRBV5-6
CASTLGKDRRYEQYF
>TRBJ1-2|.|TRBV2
CASNPDGYNYGYTF
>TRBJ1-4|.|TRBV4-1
CASSQGDRVRGEKLFF
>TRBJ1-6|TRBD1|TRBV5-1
CASSLATDRVNSPLHF
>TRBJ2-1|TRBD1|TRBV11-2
CASSWGTGGWGIEQFF
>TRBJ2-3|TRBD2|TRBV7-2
CASSSTSGVSDTQYF
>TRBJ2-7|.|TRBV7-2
CASSLVTGQSREQYF
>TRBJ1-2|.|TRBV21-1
CASSARDTRICYTF
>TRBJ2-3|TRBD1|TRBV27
CASSRRQGPDTQYF
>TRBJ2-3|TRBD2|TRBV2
CASSARVASGEGTQYF
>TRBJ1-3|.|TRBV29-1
CSVTTGGNTIYF
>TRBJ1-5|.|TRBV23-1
CARPREGSSPQPQHF
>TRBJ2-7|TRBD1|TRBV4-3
CASSHLGTGGYEQYF
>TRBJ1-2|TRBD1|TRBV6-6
CASSTGTGKAYGYTF